Sequencing of this T cell receptor (beta chain) was carried out in a study of blood T cell repertoires in COVID-19. On the study more broadly: Samples of COVID-19 (acute and convalescent) were obtained from the United States, Italy and Spain. T cells, B-cell-depleted T cells, or PBMCs provided the cDNA or gDNA that served as material.

Original processing methods: Estimated nucleated cell counts came from reference gene primer amplification. Sequencing was performed with immunoSEQ multiplex PCR; in TCRdb, only in-frame clones are kept and a portion is missing. V and J calls and clone size come straight from that table; D and trimming were deduced from the DNA. The sample holds 200,000 to 250,000 clones, about nine tenths seen once. V was shortened by 8 bases and J by 5 bases, with 15 bases between the two germline ends. This CDR3 has 14 amino acids. Germline CDR1 reads MNHNY; CDR2 reads SVGAGI (reference sequence). The receptor was isolated from a man aged 50 to 59 with acute or convalescent COVID-19. The chain joins TRBV6-6 to TRBJ2-2, with a tentative D call TRBD2 (6 bases). Material for sequencing was peripheral blood. CDR3 DNA: TGTGCCAGCGGAGACATAGGAGGGACCGGGGAGCTGTTTTTT. As protein: CASGDIGGTGELFF.